This entry lists 2 T cell receptor beta chains sequenced from one sample in a study of CD8 T cells in Susac syndrome. Random hexamers primed reverse transcription of about 0.5 to 1 ug RNA. TCRdb called the immunoSEQ multiplex PCR reads again in MiXCR, with one record for every CDR3 protein. The data contain around 280,000 distinct CDR3 sequences, roughly nine tenths of them singletons. The sequenced material came from CD4+ T cells from PBMCs. The receptors shown here come from a human donor with multiple sclerosis.

The rearrangement uses TRBV4-3 and TRBJ2-3; D is possibly TRBD2 (5 bases). The V gene's germline CDR1 is LGHNA and CDR2 YSLEER. The CDR3 loop spans 18 amino acids. V was cut by 0 bases and J by 6 bases, with 22 bases left in between. In DNA, the CDR3 is TGCGCCAGCAGCCAAGAGATGACGAGGGCCCGCCGGAAGGATACGCAGTATTTT. Protein sequence: CASSQEMTRARRKDTQYF.

The gene calls are TRBV29-1 and TRBJ2-5; 14 bases line up with TRBD2. Germline CDR1 and CDR2: SQVTM and ANQGSEA. The CDR3 loop spans 19 amino acids. With 0 bases clipped from V and 0 bases from J, the junction kept 9 bases outside the gene matches. Here the CDR3 reads CSVEDRGTSGGPYQETQYF. In DNA, the CDR3 is TGCAGCGTTGAAGATCGTGGGACTAGCGGGGGCCCGTACCAAGAGACCCAGTACTTC.